These 8 T cell receptor beta chains were all obtained from the same sample, sequenced in a study of control samples from healthy donors and cancer patients. Data came from immunoSEQ multiplex PCR; TCRdb stores just in-frame clones and leaves some out. The table lists 57,000 or so clones, roughly 89% of them singletons, with nearly 6% in the top ten. Sequenced: PBMCs. These receptors originate from a man aged 60 to 69 with colorectal cancer.

The chain couples TRBV7-8 to TRBJ2-6; the match to TRBD1 covers 8 bases. The junction had 7 bases not matched to a gene; V was cut back by 5 bases and J by 1 base. This CDR3 region has 17 residues. Germline lookup yields CDR1 SGHVS and CDR2 FQNEAQ. For the CDR3, the DNA is TGTGCCAGCAGCGTGACAGGGGCTATATCTGGGGCCAACGTCCTGACTTTC. Translated: CASSVTGAISGANVLTF.

This chain uses TRBV15 with TRBJ2-7; possible D gene TRBD1, 6 bases. V was trimmed by 4 bases and J by 5 bases, leaving 21 bases between them. The CDR3 length is 16 residues. Germline V gene sequence: CDR1 LNHNV, CDR2 YYDKDF (reference sequence). The CDR3 bases are TGTGCCACCAGCACCGGGGACACTGCCTACAACAACGAGCAGTACTTC. Translated: CATSTGDTAYNNEQYF.

The chain carries TRBV2 and TRBJ2-3, with TRBD1 matching 10 bases. Germline V gives CDR1 SNHLY, CDR2 FYNNEI. Unmatched junction bases numbered 4, after V lost 4 bases and J lost 6 bases. The CDR3 extends over 14 amino acids. The CDR3 DNA follows: TGTGCCAGCAGTGCCGGGACAGGGGATGATACGCAGTATTTT. Amino acids: CASSAGTGDDTQYF.

In this sample, this clone turned up a few times. V usage is TRBV4-1 and J usage is TRBJ1-5, with TRBD1 identical over 12 bases. CDR3 length: 19 amino acids. The trim removed 3 bases at V and 5 bases at J, leaving 14 bases unmatched. Germline V lookup: CDR1 MGHRA, CDR2 YSYEKL. The CDR3 sequence is CASSQGDRGRISAHQPQHF. The CDR3 DNA is TGCGCCAGCAGCCAGGGGGACAGGGGGCGCATTTCGGCTCATCAGCCCCAGCATTTT.

The CDR3: CASSQGRNTEAFF. The DNA for the CDR3 is TGCGCCAGCAGCCAGGGACGGAACACTGAAGCTTTCTTT. The genes are TRBV4-1 and TRBJ1-1, with D possibly being TRBD1 (5 bases). The CDR3 spans 13 residues. The germline V gene encodes CDR1 MGHRA and CDR2 YSYEKL. V was shortened by 3 bases and J by 1 base, with 6 bases between the two germline ends.

This chain links TRBV4-3 with TRBJ1-1, with D perhaps matching TRBD1 (6 bases). Germline-derived CDR1 and CDR2 are LGHNA and YSLEER. The CDR3 length is 14 residues. V shed 4 bases and J shed 1 base, with 10 bases lying between them. The CDR3 spells CASSLTGSNTEAFF. The DNA of the CDR3 is TGCGCCAGCAGCCTGACAGGATCGAACACTGAAGCTTTCTTT.

The chain is built from TRBV12-3 or TRBV12-4 and TRBJ2-7; no definite D call. V was trimmed by 3 bases and J by 1 base, leaving 7 bases between them. The CDR3 sequence is 13 residues long. This CDR3 reads CASSLGGSYEQYF. CDR3 nucleotide sequence: TGTGCCAGCAGTTTGGGCGGTTCCTACGAGCAGTACTTC.

The J gene is TRBJ2-7, the V gene TRBV6-2 or TRBV6-3; D ambiguous. CDR1 MNHEY and CDR2 SVGEGT come from the germline V gene. Deletions cut 0 bases from V and 6 bases from J, with 15 bases between. The CDR3 has 15 residues. Here the CDR3 DNA reads TGTGCCAGCAGTTACTCGAGTCAGGCCCCTGGCGAGCAGTACTTC. It encodes CASSYSSQAPGEQYF.